This entry lists 9 T cell receptor beta chains sequenced from one sample in a study of T cell repertoires in cytomegalovirus infection (dated by TCRdb to about 2019). Sequencing relied on an Illumina HiSeq 1500. TCRdb itself trimmed the public reads at Q25 with fastp, ran MiXCR and retained productive beta chains. Rows matching on CDR3 protein sequence are summarized as one entry with the most common DNA and genes. Present in this sample are under 250,000 distinct CDR3 sequences, over 9% of which were seen just once. The ten largest make up 1.5% to 2% of the sample. The sample was PBMCs. The receptors were sampled from a human donor in good health (CMV status not recorded). Some clones in this sample may be carry-over from other donors' samples.

This clonotype showed up many times. This chain joins TRBV7-2 and TRBJ2-1; D remains unclear. V lost 4 bases, J lost 6 bases, and 13 bases lay in between. CDR3 length equals 14 residues. Per germline, CDR1 SGHTA and CDR2 FQGNSA. This chain's CDR3 is CASSSPGVSNEQFF. The CDR3 nucleotides are TGTGCCAGCAGCTCCCCTGGCGTGAGCAATGAGCAGTTCTTC.

This clonotype appeared many times. This chain joins TRBV7-3 and TRBJ2-2; a weak D match, TRBD1 (5 bases). Germline V gene lookup returns CDR1 SGHTA and CDR2 FQGTGA. This CDR3 is 16 amino acids long. Trimming took 1 base from V and 1 from J, leaving 10 bases between them. CDR3: CASSLMAGWNTGELFF. CDR3 sequence (DNA): TGTGCCAGCAGCTTAATGGCAGGGTGGAACACCGGGGAGCTGTTTTTT.

This clonotype was seen at least ten times. The chain couples TRBV7-8 to TRBJ1-1, with TRBD1 identical over 10 bases. V gave up 5 bases and J gave up 11 bases; unmatched junction bases: 5. The germline CDR1 and CDR2 sequences are SGHVS and FQNEAQ. The CDR3 runs 12 residues. As DNA, the CDR3 is TGTGCCAGCAGCGGGACAGGGGTAGGCGCTTTCTTT. Translated: CASSGTGVGAFF.

This clonotype was seen ten or more times. CDR3 residues: CASSPGSATNEKLFF. The CDR3 region has the DNA TGTGCCAGCAGCCCCGGCAGTGCAACTAATGAAAAACTGTTTTTT. The rearrangement links TRBV11-2 to TRBJ1-4; D gene uncertain. The CDR3 totals 15 residues. Germline V CDR1 and CDR2: SGHAT, FQNNGV. V was clipped by 5 bases and J by 0 bases, with 10 bases between them.

This clonotype was picked up many times. The chain recombines TRBV7-9 with TRBJ2-1; D unclear. Germline V CDR1 and CDR2: SEHNR, FQNEAQ (reference sequence). V lost 5 bases to trimming and J lost 2 bases, with 13 bases between them. This CDR3 has 15 amino acids. CDR3 in amino acids: CASSRPEVAYNEQFF. The CDR3 DNA is TGTGCCAGCAGCAGACCTGAGGTGGCCTACAATGAGCAGTTCTTC.

This clonotype was counted many times. The chain recombines TRBV7-2 with TRBJ1-2; a weak D match, TRBD1 (5 bases). This CDR3 has 14 residues. Looked up from germline, CDR1 is SGHTA and CDR2 is FQGNSA. V was cut by 4 bases and J by 6 bases, with 15 bases left in between. CDR3 region: CASSSPTQGHGYTF. The CDR3 DNA reads as TGTGCCAGCAGCTCCCCGACTCAGGGTCATGGCTACACCTTC.

In this sample, this clonotype turned up many times. The chain uses TRBV7-8 and TRBJ1-4, with unresolved D. Trimming shortened V by 5 bases and J by 7 bases, and 17 bases separated the two germline ends. CDR3 length equals 15 residues. CDR1 and CDR2 (germline): SGHVS, FQNEAQ. CDR3 sequence (DNA): TGTGCCAGCAGCCCGACGGACTCTTGGAGTGAAAAACTGTTTTTT. Encoded protein: CASSPTDSWSEKLFF.

The sample holds a few counts of this clonotype. The chain employs TRBV19 and TRBJ2-3, with D tentatively TRBD2 (5 bases). Germline V CDR1 and CDR2: LNHDA, SQIVND (reference sequence). The CDR3 is made up of 13 amino acids. V shed 8 bases and J shed 3 bases, with 12 bases lying between them. CDR3 protein: CASGGSQTDTQYF. The CDR3 DNA is TGTGCCAGTGGCGGGTCCCAGACAGATACGCAGTATTTT.

The count of this clonotype is one. The rearrangement uses TRBV29-1 and TRBJ1-1; D is undetermined. CDR1 and CDR2 from the germline V gene are SQVTM and ANQGSEA. This CDR3 spans 12 amino acids. V was trimmed by 2 bases and J by 7 bases, leaving 11 bases between them. CDR3 sequence reads: CSVEIGGVEAFF. The CDR3 region has the DNA TGCAGCGTTGAAATTGGAGGCGTTGAAGCTTTCTTT.